The rows below give T cell receptor beta chains drawn from one sample of a study of T cells in Graves' hyperthyroidism and ophthalmopathy. TCRdb analysed the multiplex PCR reads with MiXCR anew, one entry per CDR3 protein. This repertoire shows around 350,000 distinct CDR3 sequences, 12% to 15% found once; its top ten account for about 21%. The sequencing input was blood. The receptor set was obtained from a woman in her sixties or seventies with Graves' ophthalmopathy. Both conserved end residues are part of each CDR3. Only part of the rows carry a size: once, few, many, or a class if the clone is expanded.

cdr3_length	v_call	j_call	clone_size	cdr3_aa
16	TRBV3-1	TRBJ1-2	few	CTSSQVTRGGDYGYTF
13	TRBV20-1	TRBJ2-1	.	CSARDWPEGEQFF
14	TRBV7-2	TRBJ2-7	many	CASSPHGTGLEQYF
15	TRBV11-3	TRBJ2-1	.	CASSSTASSYNEQFF
13	TRBV2	TRBJ2-7	many	CASSARQVDEQYF
15	TRBV20-1	TRBJ2-1	many	CSARPSREVGNEQFF
16	TRBV6-1	TRBJ2-7	many	CASSEGRGTGSYEQYF
15	TRBV30	TRBJ2-1	.	CAYNGWRDVHNEQFF
11	TRBV6-5	TRBJ2-5	.	CASSYKDIGYF
15	TRBV30	TRBJ1-5	many	CAWSLGTVSNQPQHF
16	TRBV5-1	TRBJ2-6	many	CASSRDQDSGANVLTF
13	TRBV29-1	TRBJ1-1	.	CSVPSGGDTEAFF
14	TRBV20-1	TRBJ1-6	few	CSALTSSYNSPLHF
14	TRBV28	TRBJ2-7	many	CASRLTGSSYEQYF
13	TRBV29-1	TRBJ1-1	many	CSVWTGRNTEAFF
17	TRBV27	TRBJ2-5	.	CASSSRLAGFVQETQYF
14	TRBV30	TRBJ2-3	.	CAWSLAGGTDTQYF
13	TRBV28	TRBJ2-3	many	CASGGGGEDTQYF
13	TRBV27	TRBJ2-7	.	CASSHRQSYEQYF
14	TRBV6-2/TRBV6-3	TRBJ2-1	few	CASSQREGRNEQFF
14	TRBV20-1	TRBJ1-2	.	CSARAGTGGYGYTF
15	TRBV20-1	TRBJ2-2	many	CSASMTGSVTGELFF
15	TRBV5-1	TRBJ2-3	many	CASSATSGRQDTQYF
14	TRBV19	TRBJ1-1	few	CASTEGARRTEAFF
15	TRBV24-1	TRBJ2-5	few	CATSERGQGGETQYF
13	TRBV10-2	TRBJ2-7	few	CASKGDSSYEQHF
12	TRBV2	TRBJ1-2	.	CASSRTAYGYTF
16	TRBV12-3/TRBV12-4	TRBJ2-3	.	CASSLGAGGSTDTQYF
15	TRBV5-4	TRBJ2-7	many	CASSRLGAVFYEQYF
14	TRBV7-9	TRBJ2-3	once	CASSLVQAADTQYF
12	TRBV12-3/TRBV12-4	TRBJ1-5	many	CASSLVFQPQHF
15	TRBV29-1	TRBJ2-2	.	CSVRGQGARTGELFF
10	TRBV24-1	TRBJ2-3	many	CALGSDTQYF
15	TRBV6-7	TRBJ2-7	many	CASSQTGHAPYEQYF
14	TRBV28	TRBJ1-5	many	CASSSRGLNQPQHF
14	TRBV20-1	TRBJ2-5	.	CSASRTGAQETQYF
17	TRBV12-3/TRBV12-4	TRBJ2-1	many	CASSLAGGAGVDNEQFF
13	TRBV19	TRBJ2-2	.	CASTGTPTGELFF
15	TRBV7-9	TRBJ2-1	many	CASSPDRGDYNEQFF
17	TRBV28	TRBJ2-1	many	CASSPAGTSSSYNEQFF
10	TRBV20-1	TRBJ2-1	many	CSASYNEQFF
14	TRBV19	TRBJ2-2	few	CATRLAPNTGELFF
15	TRBV10-2	TRBJ2-5	many	CASRDGLAGVKTQYF
16	TRBV6-1	TRBJ2-6	.	CASSEEHYPGANVLTF